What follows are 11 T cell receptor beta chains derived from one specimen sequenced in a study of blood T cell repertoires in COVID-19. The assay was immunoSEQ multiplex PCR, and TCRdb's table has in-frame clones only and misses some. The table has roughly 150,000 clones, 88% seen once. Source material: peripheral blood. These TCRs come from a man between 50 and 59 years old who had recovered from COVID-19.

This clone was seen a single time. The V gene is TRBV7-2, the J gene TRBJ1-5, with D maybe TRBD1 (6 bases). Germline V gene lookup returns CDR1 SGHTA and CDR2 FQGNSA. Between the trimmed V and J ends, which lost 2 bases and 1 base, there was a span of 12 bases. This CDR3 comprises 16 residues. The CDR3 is CASSLRGRGSNQPQHF. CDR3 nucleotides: TGTGCCAGCAGCTTAAGGGGGAGAGGAAGCAATCAGCCCCAGCATTTT.

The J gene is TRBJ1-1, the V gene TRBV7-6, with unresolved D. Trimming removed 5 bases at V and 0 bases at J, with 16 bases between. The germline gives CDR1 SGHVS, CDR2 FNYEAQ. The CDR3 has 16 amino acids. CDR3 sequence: CASSNPAGSLNTEAFF. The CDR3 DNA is TGTGCCAGCAGCAATCCAGCGGGGTCCCTGAACACTGAAGCTTTCTTT.

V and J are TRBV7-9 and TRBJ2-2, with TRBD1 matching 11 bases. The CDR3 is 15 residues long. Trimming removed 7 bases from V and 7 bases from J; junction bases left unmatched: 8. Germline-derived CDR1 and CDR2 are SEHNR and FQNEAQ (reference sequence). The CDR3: CASKRTGGGSGELFF. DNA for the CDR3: TGTGCCAGCAAACGGACAGGGGGCGGAAGCGGGGAGCTGTTTTTT.

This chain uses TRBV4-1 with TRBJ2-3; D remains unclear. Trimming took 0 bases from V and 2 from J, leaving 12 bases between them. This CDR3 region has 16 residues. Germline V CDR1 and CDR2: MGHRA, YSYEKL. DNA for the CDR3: TGCGCCAGCAGCCAAGATGTGCCCCCTAACACAGATACGCAGTATTTT. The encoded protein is CASSQDVPPNTDTQYF.

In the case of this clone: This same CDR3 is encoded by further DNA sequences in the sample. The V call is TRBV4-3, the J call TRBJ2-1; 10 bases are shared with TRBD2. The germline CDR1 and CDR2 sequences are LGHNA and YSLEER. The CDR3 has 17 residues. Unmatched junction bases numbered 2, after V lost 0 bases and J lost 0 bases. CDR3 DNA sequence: TGCGCCAGCAGCCAAGACCCTAGCGGGAGCTCCTACAATGAGCAGTTCTTC. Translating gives CASSQDPSGSSYNEQFF.

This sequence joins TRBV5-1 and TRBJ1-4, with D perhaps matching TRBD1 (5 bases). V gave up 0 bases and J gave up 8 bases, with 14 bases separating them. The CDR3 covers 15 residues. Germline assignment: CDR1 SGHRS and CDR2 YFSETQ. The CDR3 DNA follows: TGCGCCAGCAGCTTGGCGTCAGGGAAAGCCGAAAAACTGTTTTTT. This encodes CASSLASGKAEKLFF. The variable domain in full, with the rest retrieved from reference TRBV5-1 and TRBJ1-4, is KAGVTQTPRYLIKTRGQQVTLSCSPISGHRSVSWYQQTPGQGLQFLFEYFSETQRNKGNFPGRFSGRQFSNSRSEMNVSTLELGDSALYLCASSLASGKAEKLFFGSGTQLSVL.

The CDR3 sequence: CASTNRDRPPYEQYF. CDR3 nucleotide sequence: TGTGCCAGTACCAACCGGGACAGGCCCCCCTACGAGCAGTACTTC. The rearrangement joins TRBV19 to TRBJ2-7, with 8 bases that match TRBD1. In germline, CDR1 is LNHDA, CDR2 SQIVND (reference sequence). The CDR3 has 15 residues. J lost 2 bases, V lost 7 bases, and 10 bases had no gene match.

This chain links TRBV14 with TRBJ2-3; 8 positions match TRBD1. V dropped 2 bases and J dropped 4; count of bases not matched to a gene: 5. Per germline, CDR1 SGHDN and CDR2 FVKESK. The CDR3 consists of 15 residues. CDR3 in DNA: TGTGCCAGCAGCCAAAGGCAGGGGGCCTCAGATACGCAGTATTTT. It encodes CASSQRQGASDTQYF.

The CDR3 reads CASSPSVAGGTYNEQFF. Here the CDR3 DNA reads TGTGCCAGCTCACCATCAGTGGCGGGGGGTACCTACAATGAGCAGTTCTTC. This rearrangement joins TRBV18 to TRBJ2-1, with 8 bases aligning to TRBD2. Per the germline V gene, CDR1 is KGHSH and CDR2 is LQKENI. The CDR3 has 17 amino acids. J gave up 2 bases and V 2 bases, and 8 bases lay outside the gene matches.

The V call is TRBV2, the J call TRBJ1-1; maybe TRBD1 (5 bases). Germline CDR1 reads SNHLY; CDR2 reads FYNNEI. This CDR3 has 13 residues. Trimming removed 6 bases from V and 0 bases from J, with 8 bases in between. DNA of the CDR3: TGTGCCAGCAGCGGACACTTGAACACTGAAGCTTTCTTT. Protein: CASSGHLNTEAFF.

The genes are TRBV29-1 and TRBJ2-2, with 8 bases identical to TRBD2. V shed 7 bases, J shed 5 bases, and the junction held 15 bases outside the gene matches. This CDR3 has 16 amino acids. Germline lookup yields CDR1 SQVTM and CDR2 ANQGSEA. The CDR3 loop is CSAQRFLAGGTGELFF. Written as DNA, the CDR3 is TGCAGCGCCCAGCGGTTTTTGGCGGGAGGAACCGGGGAGCTGTTTTTT.